This is a list of T cell receptor beta chains from one sample in a study of regulatory T cells in long-lasting Graves disease. TCRdb fed the multiplex PCR reads into MiXCR, producing one record per CDR3 protein. The sample has 350,000 to 400,000 distinct CDR3 sequences; roughly 17% are singletons. This sample also appeared in a second study, on T cells in Graves' hyperthyroidism and ophthalmopathy.

The sequencing used peripheral blood mononuclear cells (PBMCs), collected at new diagnosis, from a patient treated with antithyroid drugs. The receptors stem from a young woman with Graves disease. CDR3s include the opening cysteine and the closing phenylalanine or tryptophan. A D gene is named only where the DNA matches it firmly. Size tells how often a clone was seen (once, few, many) or the class of an expanded clone, and some rows leave it out.

d_gene | j_gene | v_gene | abundance | CDR3aa | CDR3nt
NA | TRBJ1-2 | TRBV12-3/TRBV12-4 | many | CASSLSVNANYGYTF | TGTGCCAGCAGTTTATCAGTGAATGCTAACTATGGCTACACCTTC
NA | TRBJ1-2 | TRBV20-1 | NA | CSAQKQGTYGYTF | TGCAGTGCCCAAAAACAGGGAACCTATGGCTACACCTTC
TRBD2 | TRBJ2-5 | TRBV7-2 | many | CASSSGLAGITTQETQYF | TGTGCCAGCAGCTCCGGACTAGCGGGGATTACAACACAAGAGACCCAGTACTTC
NA | TRBJ2-1 | TRBV3-1 | many | CASSQTGPSYNEQFF | TGTGCCAGCAGCCAAACCGGGCCAAGCTACAATGAGCAGTTCTTC
TRBD2 | TRBJ2-3 | TRBV6-1 | many | CASSDIAGGADTQYF | TGTGCCAGCAGTGATATAGCGGGGGGCGCAGATACGCAGTATTTT
NA | TRBJ1-2 | TRBV29-1 | few | CSVDGSNYGYTF | TGCAGCGTTGATGGCAGCAACTATGGCTACACCTTC
TRBD2 | TRBJ2-7 | TRBV20-1 | NA | CSARTLAGPSHEQYF | TGCAGTGCTAGAACACTAGCGGGACCCAGCCACGAGCAGTACTTC
NA | TRBJ2-2 | TRBV5-1 | many | CASSLGIPGELFF | TGCGCCAGCAGCTTGGGAATCCCCGGGGAGCTGTTTTTT
TRBD1 | TRBJ1-1 | TRBV18 | many | CASSPSRDRSEAFF | TGTGCCAGCTCACCGTCCCGGGACAGGTCTGAAGCTTTCTTT
NA | TRBJ2-6 | TRBV27 | few | CASSLGAGVVSGANVLTF | TGTGCCAGCAGTTTAGGGGCAGGGGTGGTTTCTGGGGCCAACGTCCTGACTTTC
NA | TRBJ2-2 | TRBV20-1 | many | CSARTSGYTGELFF | TGCAGTGCTAGAACCAGCGGTTACACCGGGGAGCTGTTTTTT
TRBD2 | TRBJ2-3 | TRBV6-2/TRBV6-3 | many | CASSELAGGRPDTQYF | TGTGCCAGCAGTGAACTAGCGGGAGGGCGGCCAGATACGCAGTATTTT